These 32 T cell receptor beta chains share one sample of origin, sequenced in a study of CD8 T cells in ankylosing spondylitis. TCRdb ran MiXCR on the 5' RACE reads and lists one entry per CDR3 protein. The repertoire holds about 240,000 distinct CDR3 sequences, around a tenth seen once, with around 7% in the top ten. Sequenced input: blood, either unsorted or a sorted T cell fraction (not recorded which). The receptors were sampled from a male donor with ankylosing spondylitis or in good health (not recorded which).

This clonotype was recorded a few times. The V and J genes are TRBV7-9 and TRBJ2-5, with 10 bases lining up with TRBD1. Germline values: CDR1 SEHNR, CDR2 FQNEAQ (reference sequence). The CDR3 loop spans 15 amino acids. The trim removed 5 bases at V and 6 bases at J, leaving 9 bases unmatched. The CDR3 protein is CASSGTGDTWKTQYF. The CDR3 bases are TGTGCCAGCAGCGGGACAGGGGACACGTGGAAGACCCAGTACTTC. The complete variable domain, with remaining parts taken from reference TRBV7-9 and TRBJ2-5, reads DTGVSQNPRHKITKRGQNVTFRCDPISEHNRLYWYRQTLGQGPEFLTYFQNEAQLEKSRLLSDRFSAERPKGSFSTLEIQRTEQGDSAMYLCASSGTGDTWKTQYFGPGTRLLVL.

This clonotype was counted many times. An end of the junction does not agree with germline; a read error may underlie this. The chain recombines TRBV20-1 with TRBJ2-1; tentative D call: TRBD1 (7 bases). The CDR3 is made up of 14 amino acids. The germline V gene encodes CDR1 DFQATT and CDR2 SNEGSKA (reference sequence). The CDR3 protein is CSVRTEGARGEQFF. The DNA for the CDR3 is TGCAGTGTTAGAACGGAGGGGGCGCGAGGTGAGCAGTTCTTC.

This clonotype was observed at least ten times. The chain employs TRBV29-1 and TRBJ2-7, with 7 bases lining up with TRBD1. The CDR3 has 13 residues. V lost 5 bases, J lost 0 bases, and 4 bases stayed unmatched. In germline, CDR1 is SQVTM, CDR2 ANQGSEA. The CDR3 DNA sequence: TGCAGCGTTTATACAGGGGACTCCTACGAGCAGTACTTC. Translating gives CSVYTGDSYEQYF.

This clonotype was found many times. The chain carries TRBV12-3 or TRBV12-4 and TRBJ2-1; 11 bases match TRBD2. The CDR3 totals 16 residues. Trimming cost V 5 bases and J 6 bases; bases outside gene matches: 9. CDR3 DNA sequence: TGTGCCAGCAGTCAAATTCGACTAGCGGGGTCCAATGAGCAGTTCTTC. As protein: CASSQIRLAGSNEQFF.

This clonotype has more than one count but fewer than ten. The chain carries TRBV3-1 and TRBJ2-7; D perhaps matches TRBD1 (6 bases). V gave up 1 base and J gave up 2 bases, with 12 bases separating them. This CDR3 has 15 residues. The germline gives CDR1 LGHDT, CDR2 YNNKEL (reference sequence). This chain's CDR3 is CASSQVSQGTYEQYF. CDR3 sequence (DNA): TGTGCCAGCAGCCAAGTCTCCCAGGGGACCTACGAGCAGTACTTC.

This clonotype was picked up many times. This chain uses TRBV7-8 with TRBJ2-2; the D is unclear. CDR3 size: 14 residues. Germline loops: CDR1 SGHVS, CDR2 FQNEAQ. The germline V and J ends were trimmed by 5 bases and 6 bases, with 13 bases remaining between them. The CDR3 spells CASSPHGESGELFF. The CDR3 DNA follows: TGTGCCAGCAGCCCGCACGGCGAGTCCGGGGAGCTGTTTTTT.

This clonotype came up many times. J is TRBJ2-6 and V is TRBV15; TRBD1 matches at 12 bases. The V gene end was trimmed by 0 bases and the J gene end by 1 base; junction bases not matched to a gene: 4. Germline CDR1 reads LNHNV; CDR2 reads YYDKDF (reference sequence). The CDR3 extends over 19 amino acids. CDR3 residues: CATSRDTGQGASGANVLTF. DNA for the CDR3: TGTGCCACCAGCAGAGATACGGGACAGGGGGCTTCTGGGGCCAACGTCCTGACTTTC.

This clonotype appeared a few times. This rearrangement joins TRBV20-1 to TRBJ2-7; D call uncertain. V was cut by 6 bases and J by 1 base, with 13 bases left in between. Looked up from germline, CDR1 is DFQATT and CDR2 is SNEGSKA (reference sequence). This CDR3 has 13 amino acids. The chain's CDR3 is CSAIMVGSYEQYF. The CDR3 DNA follows: TGCAGTGCCATCATGGTTGGGTCCTACGAGCAGTACTTC.

The genes are TRBV7-6 and TRBJ2-2; TRBD2 agrees at 7 bases. V lost 8 bases and J lost 7; bases outside the gene matches: 1. CDR1 and CDR2 (germline): SGHVS, FNYEAQ. The CDR3 runs to 11 residues. CDR3 residues: CASRGVGELFF. Here the CDR3 DNA reads TGTGCCAGCCGGGGGGTCGGGGAGCTGTTTTTT.

This clonotype showed up many times. The chain joins TRBV9 to TRBJ2-5, with TRBD1 identical over 7 bases. Germline CDR1 reads SGDLS; CDR2 reads YYNGEE. The V and J ends lost 1 base and 6 bases, in that order; junction bases with no gene match: 9. This CDR3 has 15 residues. The CDR3 sequence is CASSVYGDSGKTQYF. DNA for the CDR3: TGTGCCAGCAGCGTATACGGGGACAGTGGAAAGACCCAGTACTTC.

This clonotype occurred many times. V and J are TRBV12-3 or TRBV12-4 and TRBJ1-6; 8 bases fit TRBD1. The trim removed 1 base at V and 9 bases at J, leaving 11 bases unmatched. This CDR3 spans 17 amino acids. CDR3 in amino acids: CASSLELLGQGASPLHF. CDR3 bases: TGTGCCAGCAGTTTAGAACTTTTAGGACAGGGAGCTTCACCCCTCCACTTT.

Ten or more counts support this clonotype. The rearrangement uses TRBV20-1 and TRBJ2-3; possible D gene TRBD2, 5 bases. V was trimmed by 1 base and J by 5 bases, leaving 7 bases between them. Per germline, CDR1 DFQATT and CDR2 SNEGSKA (reference sequence). This CDR3 region has 12 residues. CDR3 amino acids: CSARAEVDTQYF. CDR3 bases: TGCAGTGCTAGAGCGGAGGTAGATACGCAGTATTTT.

This clonotype was counted a few times. The V call is TRBV7-2, the J call TRBJ2-7; tentatively, D is TRBD2 (6 bases). CDR1 and CDR2 from the germline V gene are SGHTA and FQGNSA. Deletions cut 3 bases from V and 0 bases from J, with 15 bases between. CDR3 length: 16 amino acids. CDR3: CASSFPPGGNSYEQYF. The CDR3 nucleotides read TGTGCCAGCAGCTTCCCTCCGGGCGGGAACTCCTACGAGCAGTACTTC.

This clonotype has just one count. This may arise from a read error, as a much more abundant clone is one base away. The chain has TRBV20-1 and TRBJ2-1; D is possibly TRBD2 (5 bases). CDR3 length equals 14 residues. The germline V and J ends were trimmed by 1 base and 7 bases, with 14 bases remaining between them. The germline CDR1 and CDR2 sequences are DFQATT and SNEGSKA (reference sequence). The CDR3 DNA reads as TGCAGTGCTAGAGGAGGGTCCGTCGCGAATGAGCAGTTCTTC. This gives the protein CSARGGSVANEQFF.

This clonotype appeared a few times. This rearrangement joins TRBV29-1 to TRBJ1-4; possible D gene TRBD1, 5 bases. Trimming cost V 1 base and J 5 bases, with 5 bases left between them. CDR1 SQVTM and CDR2 ANQGSEA come from the germline V gene. The CDR3 covers 12 residues. CDR3 bases: TGCAGCGTTGAAGGGACAAATGAAAAACTGTTTTTT. This gives the protein CSVEGTNEKLFF.

This clonotype was observed at least ten times. V is TRBV20-1 and J is TRBJ2-1, with TRBD2 identical over 9 bases. This CDR3 has 13 residues. Germline-derived CDR1 and CDR2 are DFQATT and SNEGSKA (reference sequence). With 4 bases clipped from V and 4 bases from J, the junction kept 2 bases outside the gene matches. CDR3 sequence: CSAIAGEYNEQFF. The CDR3 DNA sequence: TGCAGTGCTATAGCGGGGGAATACAATGAGCAGTTCTTC.

This clonotype was observed at least ten times. Here the CDR3 DNA reads TGTGCCAGCACCCCCGACGGTTACGAGCAGTACTTC. The encoded protein is CASTPDGYEQYF. The J gene is TRBJ2-7, the V gene TRBV12-3 or TRBV12-4; D unclear. The CDR3 runs 12 residues. Trimming took off 7 bases at V and 4 bases at J, with 11 bases between the two ends.

This clonotype has ten or more counts. The chain is built from TRBV5-1 and TRBJ2-1; 7 nucleotides match TRBD1. CDR1 SGHRS and CDR2 YFSETQ come from the germline V gene. V lost 4 bases, J lost 7 bases, and 8 bases stayed unmatched. The CDR3 totals 14 residues. The CDR3 protein is CASSRGTAGNEQFF. The CDR3 DNA reads as TGCGCCAGCAGCCGAGGGACAGCCGGGAATGAGCAGTTCTTC.

This clonotype was recorded at least ten times. This chain links TRBV7-9 with TRBJ1-1, with TRBD1 matching 7 bases. The CDR3 has 13 amino acids. Trimming at V came to 5 bases and at J to 4 bases, leaving 4 bases not matched to a gene. The germline V gene encodes CDR1 SEHNR and CDR2 FQNEAQ (reference sequence). CDR3 loop: CASSTPGGTEAFF. The CDR3 DNA reads as TGTGCCAGCAGCACCCCAGGGGGCACTGAAGCTTTCTTT.

The table lists this clonotype with a count of one. The J gene is TRBJ1-4, the V gene TRBV12-5; no clear D gene. CDR1 LGHNT and CDR2 FRNRAP come from the germline V gene. This CDR3 is built from 14 residues. Trimming removed 1 base at V and 8 bases at J, with 11 bases between. The CDR3 sequence is CASGLGYQGEKLFF. The CDR3 nucleotides read TGTGCTAGTGGTTTGGGCTACCAAGGGGAAAAACTGTTTTTT.

The chain has TRBV11-2 and TRBJ2-2; 8 positions agree with TRBD1. The V gene's germline CDR1 is SGHAT and CDR2 FQNNGV. Losses at the gene ends were 3 bases for V and 10 bases for J; bases not matched to a gene: 4. The CDR3 spans 13 residues. DNA of the CDR3: TGTGCCAGCAGCTTTGACAGGGGTCAGGAGCTGTTTTTT. Translation: CASSFDRGQELFF.

This clonotype was counted many times. V usage is TRBV5-4 and J usage is TRBJ2-6; the D gene is possibly TRBD1 (6 bases). V dropped 1 base and J dropped 0 bases, with 17 bases sitting between them. The CDR3 length is 19 residues. Germline loops: CDR1 SGHNT, CDR2 YYREEE (reference sequence). The CDR3 protein is CASSLQGSTTFSGANVLTF. The CDR3 coding sequence is TGTGCCAGCAGCTTGCAGGGGTCCACGACTTTCTCTGGGGCCAACGTCCTGACTTTC.

This clonotype was recorded many times. CDR3: CASSFLTGSGYEQYF. The CDR3 coding sequence is TGCGCCAGCAGCTTCCTTACAGGGTCCGGCTACGAGCAGTACTTC. The chain has TRBV5-1 and TRBJ2-7; tentatively, D is TRBD1 (6 bases). The germline V and J ends were trimmed by 2 bases and 3 bases, with 15 bases remaining between them. The V gene's germline CDR1 is SGHRS and CDR2 YFSETQ. CDR3 length: 15 amino acids.

This clonotype appeared many times. V is TRBV6-2 or TRBV6-3 and J is TRBJ2-7; 10 bases line up with TRBD2. The CDR3 runs 16 residues. Germline-derived CDR1 and CDR2 are MNHEY and SVGEGT. The ends lost 2 bases at V and 5 bases at J; junction bases unmatched: 9. CDR3 region: CASSYRSSGRANEQYF. As DNA, the CDR3 is TGTGCCAGCAGTTACCGGTCCAGCGGGAGGGCCAACGAGCAGTACTTC.

This clonotype was found many times. The chain uses TRBV29-1 and TRBJ2-3; no reliable D call. Trimming removed 3 bases at V and 0 bases at J, with 13 bases between. Germline CDR1 reads SQVTM; CDR2 reads ANQGSEA. The CDR3 runs to 15 residues. The CDR3 region is CSVDINGRSTDTQYF. In nucleotides, the CDR3 is TGCAGCGTTGATATAAACGGCAGGAGCACAGATACGCAGTATTTT.

At least ten counts were recorded for this clonotype. The chain is built from TRBV9 and TRBJ1-1, with no clear D. The CDR3 consists of 14 residues. V was pared by 0 bases and J by 0 bases, with 6 bases between. CDR1 and CDR2 from the germline V gene are SGDLS and YYNGEE. CDR3 amino acids: CASSVADVNTEAFF. In DNA, the CDR3 is TGTGCCAGCAGCGTAGCTGATGTGAACACTGAAGCTTTCTTT.

This clonotype has a handful of counts. This chain links TRBV7-7 with TRBJ2-5; the match to TRBD2 covers 8 bases. The germline gives CDR1 SSHAT, CDR2 FNYEAQ (reference sequence). The CDR3 has 16 amino acids. Unmatched junction bases numbered 3, after V lost 0 bases and J lost 0 bases. The CDR3 DNA reads TGTGCCAGCAGCTTAGCCAGCGGGGGAAACCAAGAGACCCAGTACTTC. Translation gives CASSLASGGNQETQYF.

Many counts were recorded for this clonotype. V usage is TRBV4-2 and J usage is TRBJ1-2, with unresolved D. The germline gives CDR1 LGHNA, CDR2 YNFKEQ. This CDR3 contains 15 residues. V was clipped by 2 bases and J by 5 bases, with 15 bases between them. The CDR3 nucleotides read TGTGCCAGCAGCCAAAGACTTGGTGGTCAATATGGCTACACCTTC. This codes for CASSQRLGGQYGYTF.

This clonotype was recorded many times. This rearrangement joins TRBV5-1 to TRBJ2-1, with 8 bases that match TRBD2. The V and J ends lost 4 bases and 0 bases, in that order; junction bases with no gene match: 3. The CDR3 is made up of 15 amino acids. The germline gives CDR1 SGHRS, CDR2 YFSETQ. DNA for the CDR3: TGCGCCAGCAGCCCCGGGACTAGCTCCTACAATGAGCAGTTCTTC. Its protein product is CASSPGTSSYNEQFF.

The sample holds many counts of this clonotype. The chain recombines TRBV20-1 with TRBJ2-3, with 9 nucleotides matching TRBD2. This CDR3 is 15 amino acids long. Germline trimming cut 3 bases from V and 2 bases from J; bases unmatched to any gene: 6. CDR1 and CDR2 (germline): DFQATT, SNEGSKA (reference sequence). The CDR3 spells CSASMASGDTDTQYF. The CDR3 nucleotides are TGCAGTGCTAGTATGGCTAGCGGGGACACAGATACGCAGTATTTT.

This clonotype was counted at least ten times. This chain joins TRBV12-3 or TRBV12-4 and TRBJ1-1, with 10 bases lining up with TRBD1. The CDR3 has 13 amino acids. Losses at the gene ends were 7 bases for V and 4 bases for J; bases not matched to a gene: 3. For the CDR3, the DNA is TGTGCCAGCAAATGGACAGGGGGCACTGAAGCTTTCTTT. Translating gives CASKWTGGTEAFF.

There are a few counts of this clonotype. The chain couples TRBV6-1 to TRBJ2-3; tentative D call: TRBD1 (5 bases). CDR3 length: 15 residues. With 7 bases removed from V and 0 bases from J, the gap between germline ends came to 14 bases. CDR1 MNHNS and CDR2 SASEGT come from the germline V gene. Here the CDR3 reads CASTDSFGSTDTQYF. The CDR3 region has the DNA TGTGCCAGCACTGACAGTTTTGGGAGCACAGATACGCAGTATTTT.